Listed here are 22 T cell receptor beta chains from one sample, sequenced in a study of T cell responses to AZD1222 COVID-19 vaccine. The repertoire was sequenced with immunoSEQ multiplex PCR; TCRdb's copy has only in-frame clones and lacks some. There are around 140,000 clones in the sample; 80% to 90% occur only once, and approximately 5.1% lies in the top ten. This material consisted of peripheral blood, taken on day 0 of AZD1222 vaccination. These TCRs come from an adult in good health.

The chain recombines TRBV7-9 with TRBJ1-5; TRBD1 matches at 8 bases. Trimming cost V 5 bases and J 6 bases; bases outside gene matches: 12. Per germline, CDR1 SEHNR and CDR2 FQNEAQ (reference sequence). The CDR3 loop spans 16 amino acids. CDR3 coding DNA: TGTGCCAGCAGCCTCACCTCAGGGGGCGAACGTCAGCCCCAGCATTTT. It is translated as CASSLTSGGERQPQHF. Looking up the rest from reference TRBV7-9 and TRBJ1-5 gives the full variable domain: DTGVSQNPRHKITKRGQNVTFRCDPISEHNRLYWYRQTLGQGPEFLTYFQNEAQLEKSRLLSDRFSAERPKGSFSTLEIQRTEQGDSAMYLCASSLTSGGERQPQHFGDGTRLSIL.

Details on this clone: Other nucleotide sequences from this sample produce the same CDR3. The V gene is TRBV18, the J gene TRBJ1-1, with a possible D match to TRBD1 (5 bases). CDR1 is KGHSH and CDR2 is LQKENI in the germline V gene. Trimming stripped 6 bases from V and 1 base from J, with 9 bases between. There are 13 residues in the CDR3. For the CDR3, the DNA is TGTGCCAGCTCCGGACAAGCGAACACTGAAGCTTTCTTT. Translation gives CASSGQANTEAFF.

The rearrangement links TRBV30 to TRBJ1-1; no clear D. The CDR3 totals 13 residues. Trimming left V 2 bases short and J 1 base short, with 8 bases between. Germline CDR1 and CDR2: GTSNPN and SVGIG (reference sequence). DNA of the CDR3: TGTGCCTGGAGTCTGGTCGGGAACACTGAAGCTTTCTTT. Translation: CAWSLVGNTEAFF.

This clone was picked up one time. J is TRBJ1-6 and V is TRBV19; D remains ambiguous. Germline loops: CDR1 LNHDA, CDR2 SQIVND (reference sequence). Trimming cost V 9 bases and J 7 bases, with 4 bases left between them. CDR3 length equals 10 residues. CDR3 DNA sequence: TGTGCCAGCGGGAATTCACCCCTCCACTTT. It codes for CASGNSPLHF.

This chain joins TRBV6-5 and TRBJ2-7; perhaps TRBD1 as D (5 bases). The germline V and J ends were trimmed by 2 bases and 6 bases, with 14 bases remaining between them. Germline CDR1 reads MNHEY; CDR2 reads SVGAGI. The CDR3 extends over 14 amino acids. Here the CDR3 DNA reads TGTGCCAGCAGTTACAGGCAGGGCGCTTCCGAGCAGTACTTC. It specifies CASSYRQGASEQYF.

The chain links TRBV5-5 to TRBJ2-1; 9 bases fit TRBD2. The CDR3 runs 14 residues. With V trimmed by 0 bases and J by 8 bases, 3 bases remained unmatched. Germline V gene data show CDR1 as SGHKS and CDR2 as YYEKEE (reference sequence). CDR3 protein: CASSLAGTSYEQFF. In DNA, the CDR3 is TGTGCCAGCAGCTTGGCCGGGACTAGCTATGAGCAGTTCTTC.

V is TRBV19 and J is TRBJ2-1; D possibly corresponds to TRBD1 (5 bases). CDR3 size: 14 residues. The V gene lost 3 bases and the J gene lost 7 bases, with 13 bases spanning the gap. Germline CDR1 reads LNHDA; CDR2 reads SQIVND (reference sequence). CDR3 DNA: TGTGCCAGTAGTATGGGTTTGGGGCGGAATGAGCAGTTCTTC. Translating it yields CASSMGLGRNEQFF.

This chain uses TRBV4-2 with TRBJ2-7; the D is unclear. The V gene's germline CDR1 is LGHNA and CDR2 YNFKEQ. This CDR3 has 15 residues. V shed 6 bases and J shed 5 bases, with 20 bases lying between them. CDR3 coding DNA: TGTGCCAGCAGTTACGGCGGCCTAGTTTCCAACGAGCAGTACTTC. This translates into CASSYGGLVSNEQYF.

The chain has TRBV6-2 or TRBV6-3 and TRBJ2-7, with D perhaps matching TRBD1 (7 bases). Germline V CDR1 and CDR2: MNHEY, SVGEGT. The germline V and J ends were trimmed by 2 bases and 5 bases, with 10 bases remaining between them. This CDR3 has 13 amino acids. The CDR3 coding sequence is TGTGCCAGCAGTTACGCGGGACAGCACGAGCAGTACTTC. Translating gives CASSYAGQHEQYF.

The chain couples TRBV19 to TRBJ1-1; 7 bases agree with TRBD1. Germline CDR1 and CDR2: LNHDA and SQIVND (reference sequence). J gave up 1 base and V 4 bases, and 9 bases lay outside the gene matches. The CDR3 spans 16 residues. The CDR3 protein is CASSTLSRGANTEAFF. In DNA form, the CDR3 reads TGTGCCAGTAGTACCCTGAGCAGGGGGGCGAACACTGAAGCTTTCTTT.

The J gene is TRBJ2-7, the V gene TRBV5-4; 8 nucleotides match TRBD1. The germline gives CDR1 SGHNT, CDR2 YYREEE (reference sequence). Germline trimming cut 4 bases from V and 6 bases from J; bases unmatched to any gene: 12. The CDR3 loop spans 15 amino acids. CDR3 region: CASSHPGQGLGEQYF. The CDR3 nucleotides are TGTGCCAGCAGCCACCCCGGACAGGGATTGGGCGAGCAGTACTTC.

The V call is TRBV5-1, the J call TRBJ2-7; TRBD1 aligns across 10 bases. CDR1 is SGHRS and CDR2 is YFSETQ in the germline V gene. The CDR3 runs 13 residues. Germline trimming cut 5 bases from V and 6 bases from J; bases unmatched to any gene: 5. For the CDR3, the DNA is TGCGCCAGCAGTCCCAGGACAGGGGGCGAGCAGTACTTC. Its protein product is CASSPRTGGEQYF. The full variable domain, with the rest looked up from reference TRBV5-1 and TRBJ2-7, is KAGVTQTPRYLIKTRGQQVTLSCSPISGHRSVSWYQQTPGQGLQFLFEYFSETQRNKGNFPGRFSGRQFSNSRSEMNVSTLELGDSALYLCASSPRTGGEQYFGPGTRLTVT.

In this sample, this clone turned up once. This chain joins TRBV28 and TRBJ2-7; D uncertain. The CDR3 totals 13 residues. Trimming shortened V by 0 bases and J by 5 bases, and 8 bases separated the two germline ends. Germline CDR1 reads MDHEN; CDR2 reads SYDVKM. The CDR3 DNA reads TGTGCCAGCAGTTTATGGGGTCGGCACGAGCAGTACTTC. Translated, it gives CASSLWGRHEQYF.

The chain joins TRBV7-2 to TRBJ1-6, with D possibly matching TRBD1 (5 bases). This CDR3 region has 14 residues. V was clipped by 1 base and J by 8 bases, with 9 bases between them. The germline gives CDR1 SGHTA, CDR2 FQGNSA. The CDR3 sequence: CASSLGGGYSPLHF. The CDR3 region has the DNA TGTGCCAGCAGCTTAGGTGGGGGGTATTCACCCCTCCACTTT.

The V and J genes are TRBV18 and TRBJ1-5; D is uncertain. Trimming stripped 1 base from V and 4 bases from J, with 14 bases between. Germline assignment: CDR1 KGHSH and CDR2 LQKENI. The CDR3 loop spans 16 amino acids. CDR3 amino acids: CASSPQGGDFNQPQHF. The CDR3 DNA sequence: TGTGCCAGCTCACCACAGGGTGGGGATTTTAATCAGCCCCAGCATTTT.

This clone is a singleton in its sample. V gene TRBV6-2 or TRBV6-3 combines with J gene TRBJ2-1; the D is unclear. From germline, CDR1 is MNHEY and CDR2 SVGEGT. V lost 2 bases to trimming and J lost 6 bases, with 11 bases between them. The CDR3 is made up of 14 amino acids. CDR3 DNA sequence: TGTGCCAGCAGTTACGGTTTCAGTACCAATGAGCAGTTCTTC. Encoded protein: CASSYGFSTNEQFF.

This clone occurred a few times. Here the CDR3 reads CASSLGTGKGYEQYF. The CDR3 coding sequence is TGTGCCAGCAGTTTGGGGACAGGGAAAGGTTACGAGCAGTACTTC. The chain couples TRBV28 to TRBJ2-7; 9 nucleotides agree with TRBD1. The CDR3 has 15 amino acids. Looked up from germline, CDR1 is MDHEN and CDR2 is SYDVKM. The V segment lost 3 bases and the J segment 4 bases; nucleotides outside the gene matches: 7.

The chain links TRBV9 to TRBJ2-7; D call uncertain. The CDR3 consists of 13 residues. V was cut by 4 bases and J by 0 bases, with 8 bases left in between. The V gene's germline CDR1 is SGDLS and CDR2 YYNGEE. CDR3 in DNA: TGTGCCAGCAGCCCGGGCGTCTCCTACGAGCAGTACTTC. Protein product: CASSPGVSYEQYF.

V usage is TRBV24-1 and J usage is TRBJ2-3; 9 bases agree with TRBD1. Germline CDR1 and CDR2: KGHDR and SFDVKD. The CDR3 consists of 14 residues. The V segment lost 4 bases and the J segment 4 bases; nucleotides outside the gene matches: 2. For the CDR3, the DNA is TGTGCCACCAGTGAACAGGGGGCATCAGATACGCAGTATTTT. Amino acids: CATSEQGASDTQYF.

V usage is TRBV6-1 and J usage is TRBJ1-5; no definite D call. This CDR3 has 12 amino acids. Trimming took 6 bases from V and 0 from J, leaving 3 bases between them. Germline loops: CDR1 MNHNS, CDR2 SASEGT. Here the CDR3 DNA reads TGTGCCAGCAGGAATAGCAATCAGCCCCAGCATTTT. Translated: CASRNSNQPQHF.

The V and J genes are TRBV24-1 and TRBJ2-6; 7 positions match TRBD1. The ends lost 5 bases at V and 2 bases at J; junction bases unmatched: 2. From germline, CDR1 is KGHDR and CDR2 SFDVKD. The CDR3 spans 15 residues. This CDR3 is CATSADRAGANVLTF. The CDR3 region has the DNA TGTGCCACCAGTGCCGACAGGGCTGGGGCCAACGTCCTGACTTTC.

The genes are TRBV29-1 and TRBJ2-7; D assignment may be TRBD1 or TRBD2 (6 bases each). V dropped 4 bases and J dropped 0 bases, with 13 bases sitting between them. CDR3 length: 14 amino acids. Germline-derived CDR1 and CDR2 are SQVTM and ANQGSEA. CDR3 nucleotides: TGCAGCGTTGGGGGGGCCGGATACTCCTACGAGCAGTACTTC. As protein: CSVGGAGYSYEQYF.